A single count supports the clone carrying this T cell receptor beta chain. As yet, its antigen is unknown. This entry is derived from a study of radiotherapy plus CTLA-4 blockade in lung cancer. CDR1 LNHDA and CDR2 SQIVND come from the germline V gene (reference sequence). With 3 bases removed from V and 4 bases from J, the gap between germline ends came to 10 bases. This CDR3 has 14 residues. Regarding the study as a whole: The study found tumor-derived TCR clones expanded in blood after radiotherapy plus ipilimumab.

Sequencing used immunoSEQ multiplex PCR; TCRdb keeps in-frame clones, though not all of them. This table has 90,000 or so clones, about 86% appearing once. Focal radiation and CTLA-4 blockade (ipilimumab) were tested in chemo-refractory metastatic non-small-cell lung cancer patients. The V call is TRBV19, the J call TRBJ1-3; D is ambiguous. Sequenced here: peripheral blood, sampled from a patient treated with radiotherapy plus ipilimumab. The TCR sequence derives from a human donor with non-small cell lung cancer who had a partial response to radiotherapy plus ipilimumab. The DNA of the CDR3 is TGTGCCAGTAGTATGGCAGGCCTCGGAAACACCATATATTTT. Translation: CASSMAGLGNTIYF.